This TCR beta chain was captured in a study of blood T cell repertoires in COVID-19. Study details: T cells, B-cell-depleted T cells, or PBMCs supplied cDNA or gDNA.

In the original processing: How many nucleated cells were present was estimated from reference gene primer amplification. The repertoire was sequenced with immunoSEQ multiplex PCR; TCRdb's copy has only in-frame clones and lacks some. The V and J calls and clone size were taken over from that table, and D and trimming were inferred from the DNA. Of about 280,000 clones in the sample, about 90% were seen once. The sequence came from a woman in her twenties or thirties who had recovered from COVID-19. Sequencing input: peripheral blood.

The CDR3 coding sequence is TGTGCCAGCAGCTTACCGCTAGCTCAATACGAGCAGTACTTC. Its protein product is CASSLPLAQYEQYF. This chain links TRBV5-4 with TRBJ2-7; TRBD2 might be the D (5 bases). With 2 bases removed from V and 4 bases from J, the gap between germline ends came to 13 bases. CDR3 length: 14 amino acids. The germline V gene encodes CDR1 SGHNT and CDR2 YYREEE (reference sequence).